This T cell receptor (beta chain) was sequenced in a study of identical twins. In its sample, this clonotype was seen many times. Trimming pared 0 bases from V and 0 bases from J, leaving 12 bases between. Looked up from germline, CDR1 is SGHRS and CDR2 is YFSETQ. The length of the CDR3 is 16 residues. TCRdb passed the 5' RACE reads through MiXCR, listing each CDR3 protein once. The data hold around 370,000 distinct CDR3 sequences, with around 9% observed a single time. Healthy Caucasian individuals made up all the donors. Sequencing used naive T cells sorted from blood. This clonotype was obtained from a woman aged 45-60 years in good health. The chain uses TRBV5-1 and TRBJ1-1, with D unclear. The CDR3 here is CASSLGGVGMNTEAFF. CDR3 in DNA: TGCGCCAGCAGCTTGGGGGGAGTAGGGATGAACACTGAAGCTTTCTTT.